One TCR beta chain is described in this entry. Its antigen is not identified. This sample was included in a study of cytomegalovirus exposure and HLA in healthy donors. Study details: In an early release, HLA-typed donors contributed 90 million or so unique TCR sequences. Study results and caveats: Previously analyzed data showed that most TCR beta V segments were productive at a frequency of about 90% or about 30%. Per published accounts, TCR beta sequences correctly predicted the HLA-A and HLA-B alleles of most subjects.

PCR used 60 Vbeta primers and 13 Jbeta primers. Here immunoSEQ multiplex PCR was the method, and the copy in TCRdb shows in-frame clones only, minus some. The sample holds about 130,000 clones, roughly four fifths seen once. Per the germline V gene, CDR1 is SGHDT and CDR2 is YYEEEE. The V end lost 1 base, the J end lost 5 bases, and 9 bases lay between the germline ends. CDR3 length equals 13 residues. The V and J genes are TRBV5-6 and TRBJ2-5; perhaps TRBD2 as D (5 bases). The sample taken for sequencing was PBMCs. This sequence originates from a woman between 45 and 60 years old in good health and CMV-seropositive. DNA of the CDR3: TGTGCCAGCAGCTTGCCCCCGGGGGAGACCCAGTACTTC. Its translation: CASSLPPGETQYF.